The rows below give T cell receptor beta chains drawn from one sample of a study of response to subunit inactivated influenza vaccine. TCRdb re-called the RT-PCR reads through MiXCR, storing one row per CDR3 protein. The data show a few hundred thousand distinct CDR3 sequences, 6% to 9% seen once. This specimen consisted of PBMCs from blood, obtained less than 30 months after vaccination. These receptors were obtained from a man aged 45-69 years who received an inactivated influenza vaccine. CDR3s include the opening cysteine and the closing phenylalanine or tryptophan. Fields, in order: V gene, J gene, clone size, D gene, CDR3 protein, CDR3 DNA. The D gene is left open where the match is weak. Where a row states a size, it is once, few, many or the class of an expanded clone; other rows omit it.

TRBV11-2	TRBJ2-7	few	TRBD2	CASLGLAGHEQYF	TGTGCCAGCCTGGGACTAGCGGGCCACGAGCAGTACTTC
TRBV12-3/TRBV12-4	TRBJ2-2	few	-	CACQGRNTGELFF	TGTGCCTGTCAAGGCAGGAACACCGGGGAGCTGTTTTTT
TRBV6-1	TRBJ2-7	few	-	CASSEAPSYEQYF	TGTGCCAGCAGTGAAGCCCCTAGCTACGAGCAGTACTTC
TRBV4-3	TRBJ2-1	-	TRBD1	CASSRGTGGRPYNEQFF	TGCGCCAGCAGCCGGGGGACAGGGGGACGGCCCTACAATGAGCAGTTCTTC
TRBV4-1	TRBJ1-6	many	-	CASSQTEIRGGTISPLHF	TGCGCCAGCAGCCAAACGGAGATTAGGGGGGGCACGATTTCACCCCTCCACTTT
TRBV11-1	TRBJ2-1	-	TRBD2	CASSLRGGPAGGSYNEQFF	TGTGCCAGCAGCTTACGTGGCGGGCCAGCGGGGGGCTCCTACAATGAGCAGTTCTTC
TRBV10-3	TRBJ1-6	few	TRBD1	CAIRGQGDSPLHF	TGTGCCATCAGGGGACAGGGGGATTCACCCCTCCACTTT
TRBV6-5	TRBJ1-2	many	-	CASSYGANYGYTF	TGTGCCAGCAGTTATGGAGCTAACTATGGCTACACCTTC
TRBV6-5	TRBJ2-1	-	-	CASSYGGTGGSYNEQFF	TGTGCCAGCAGTTACGGGGGGACTGGGGGGTCCTACAATGAGCAGTTCTTC
TRBV9	TRBJ2-5	-	-	CASSKISGIQETQYF	TGTGCCAGCAGTAAGATTAGCGGCATACAAGAGACCCAGTACTTC
TRBV6-1	TRBJ2-7	many	TRBD1	CASSAGGGYEQYF	TGTGCCAGCAGTGCAGGGGGCGGCTACGAGCAGTACTTC
TRBV20-1	TRBJ2-2	few	-	CSAREGNTGELFF	TGCAGTGCTAGAGAAGGGAACACCGGGGAGCTGTTTTTT
TRBV12-3/TRBV12-4	TRBJ1-6	few	TRBD1	CASSRQGYFLHF	TGTGCCAGCAGCCGACAGGGATATTTCCTACACTTT
TRBV20-1	TRBJ2-2	many	-	CSARDGRESTGELFF	TGCAGTGCTAGAGACGGACGGGAAAGCACCGGGGAGCTGTTTTTT
TRBV3-1	TRBJ2-5	many	TRBD2	CASSLPSGRLGQETQYF	TGTGCCAGCAGCCTTCCTAGCGGGAGGCTGGGGCAAGAGACCCAGTACTTC
TRBV7-2	TRBJ2-5	few	-	CASSSSTEETQYF	TGTGCCAGCAGCTCATCGACGGAAGAGACCCAGTACTTC
TRBV5-1	TRBJ2-3	many	TRBD2	CASSWGTSGTTDTQYF	TGCGCCAGCAGCTGGGGGACTAGCGGCACCACAGATACGCAGTATTTT
TRBV5-1	TRBJ2-7	many	TRBD1	CASSLGGQYEQYF	TGCGCCAGCAGCTTAGGGGGACAGTACGAGCAGTACTTC
TRBV15	TRBJ2-5	-	TRBD1	CAARTGRQETQYF	TGTGCCGCACGGACAGGCCGGCAAGAGACCCAGTACTTC
TRBV12-3/TRBV12-4	TRBJ1-5	-	-	CASSSGRHNQPQHF	TGTGCCAGCAGTTCGGGACGGCACAATCAGCCCCAGCATTTT
TRBV15	TRBJ1-2	-	-	CATSRDTATNYGYTF	TGTGCCACCAGCAGAGATACAGCAACTAACTATGGCTACACCTTC
TRBV28	TRBJ2-1	-	TRBD2	CASSFGGSLHEQFF	TGTGCCAGCAGTTTCGGCGGGAGTTTACATGAGCAGTTCTTC
TRBV7-2	TRBJ1-6	-	-	CASSYRAAANSPLHF	TGTGCCAGCAGCTACAGGGCCGCCGCGAATTCACCCCTCCACTTT
TRBV12-3/TRBV12-4	TRBJ2-3	many	TRBD2	CASSLSSAGADTQYF	TGTGCCAGCAGTTTGTCATCCGCGGGAGCAGATACGCAGTATTTT
TRBV20-1	TRBJ2-1	-	-	CSAWRNNEQFF	TGCAGTGCTTGGCGGAACAATGAGCAGTTCTTC